This T cell receptor (beta chain) was identified during a study of blood T cell repertoires in COVID-19. CDR1 and CDR2 (germline): SGHTA, FQGNSA. V gave up 2 bases and J gave up 6 bases, with 13 bases separating them. CDR3 length equals 14 residues. TCRdb keeps only in-frame clones here, not all; method: immunoSEQ multiplex PCR. The sample consists of about 170,000 clones, under 85% of them appearing once. Sequencing input: peripheral blood. The rearrangement joins TRBV7-2 to TRBJ1-2; D call uncertain. This TCR came from a man in his sixties or seventies with acute or convalescent COVID-19. The CDR3 spells CASSLMRAEDGYTF. In DNA form, the CDR3 reads TGTGCCAGCAGCTTAATGAGGGCAGAGGATGGCTACACCTTC.